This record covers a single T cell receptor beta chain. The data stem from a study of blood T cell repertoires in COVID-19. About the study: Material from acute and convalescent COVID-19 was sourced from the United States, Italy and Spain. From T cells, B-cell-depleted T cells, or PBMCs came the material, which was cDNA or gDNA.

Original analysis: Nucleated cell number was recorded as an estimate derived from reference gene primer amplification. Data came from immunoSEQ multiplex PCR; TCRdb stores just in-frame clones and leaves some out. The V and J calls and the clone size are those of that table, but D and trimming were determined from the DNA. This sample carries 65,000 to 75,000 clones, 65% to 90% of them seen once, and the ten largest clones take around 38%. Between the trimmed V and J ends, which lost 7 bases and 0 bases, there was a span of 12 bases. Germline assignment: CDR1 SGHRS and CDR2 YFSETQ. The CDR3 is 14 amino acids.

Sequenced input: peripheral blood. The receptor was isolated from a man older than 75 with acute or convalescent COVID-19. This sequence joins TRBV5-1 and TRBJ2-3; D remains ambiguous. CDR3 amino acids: CASSEAFSTDTQYF. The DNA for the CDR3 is TGCGCCAGCTCGGAAGCGTTTAGCACAGATACGCAGTATTTT.